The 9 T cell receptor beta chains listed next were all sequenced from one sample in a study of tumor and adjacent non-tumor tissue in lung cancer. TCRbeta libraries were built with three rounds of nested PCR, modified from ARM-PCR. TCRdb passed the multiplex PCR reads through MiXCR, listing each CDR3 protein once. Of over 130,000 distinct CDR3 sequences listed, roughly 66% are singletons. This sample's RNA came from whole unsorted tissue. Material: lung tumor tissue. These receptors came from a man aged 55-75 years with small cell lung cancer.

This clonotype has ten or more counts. The CDR3 sequence is CASRDSVSYNEQFF. The CDR3 region has the DNA TGTGCCAGCAGAGACAGTGTCTCCTACAATGAGCAGTTCTTC. The gene calls are TRBV28 and TRBJ2-1; D is possibly TRBD1 (5 bases). The CDR3 is made up of 14 amino acids. Between the trimmed V and J ends, which lost 6 bases and 0 bases, there was a span of 9 bases. Per the germline V gene, CDR1 is MDHEN and CDR2 is SYDVKM.

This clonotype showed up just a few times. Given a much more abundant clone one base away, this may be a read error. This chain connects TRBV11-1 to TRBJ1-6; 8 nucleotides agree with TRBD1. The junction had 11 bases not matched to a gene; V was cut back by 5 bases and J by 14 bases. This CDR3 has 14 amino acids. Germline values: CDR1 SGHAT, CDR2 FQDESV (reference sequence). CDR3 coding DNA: TGTGCCAGCAGCCAAGAGGACCAGGGGGCAGCCCTCCACTTT. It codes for CASSQEDQGAALHF. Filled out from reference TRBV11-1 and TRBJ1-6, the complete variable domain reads EAEVAQSPRYKITEKSQAVAFWCDPISGHATLYWYRQILGQGPELLVQFQDESVVDDSQLPKDRFSAERLKGVDSTLKIQPAELGDSAMYLCASSQEDQGAALHFGNGTRLTVT.

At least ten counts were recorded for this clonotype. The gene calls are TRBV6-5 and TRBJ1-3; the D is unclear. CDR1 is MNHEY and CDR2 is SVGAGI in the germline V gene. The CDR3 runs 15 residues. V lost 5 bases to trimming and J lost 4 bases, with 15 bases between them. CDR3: CASSPQSTQGNTIYF. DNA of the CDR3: TGTGCCAGCAGTCCCCAGTCCACCCAGGGAAACACCATATATTTT.

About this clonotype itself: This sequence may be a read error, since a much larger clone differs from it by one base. The CDR3 protein is CAGSLGTEGYNEQSF. CDR3 in DNA: TGTGCCGGCAGCTTAGGGACAGAAGGGTACAATGAGCAGTCCTTC. The chain has TRBV11-2 and TRBJ2-1; 7 positions agree with TRBD1. This CDR3 is 15 amino acids long. CDR1 is SGHAT, CDR2 FQNNGV, per germline.

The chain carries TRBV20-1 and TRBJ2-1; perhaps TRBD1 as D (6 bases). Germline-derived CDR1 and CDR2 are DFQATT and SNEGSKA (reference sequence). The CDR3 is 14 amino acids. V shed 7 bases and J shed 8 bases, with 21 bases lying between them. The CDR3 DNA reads TGCAGTGATCAAAAAATACAGGGTATCGATGAGCAGTTCTTC. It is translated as CSDQKIQGIDEQFF.

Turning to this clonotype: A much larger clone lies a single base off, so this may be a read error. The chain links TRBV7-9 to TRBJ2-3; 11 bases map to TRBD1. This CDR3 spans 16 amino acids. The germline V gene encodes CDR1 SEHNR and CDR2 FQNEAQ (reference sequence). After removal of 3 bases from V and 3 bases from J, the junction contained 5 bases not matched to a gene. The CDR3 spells CASSLIGTGGTDTQYF. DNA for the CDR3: TGTGCCAGCAGCTTGATCGGGACAGGGGGAACAGATACGCAGTATTTT.

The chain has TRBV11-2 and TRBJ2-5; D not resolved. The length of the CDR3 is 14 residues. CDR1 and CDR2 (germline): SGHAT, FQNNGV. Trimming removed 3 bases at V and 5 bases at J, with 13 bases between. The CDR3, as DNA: TGTGCCAGCAGCTTCCCCACTATTTACGAGACCCAGTACTTC. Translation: CASSFPTIYETQYF.

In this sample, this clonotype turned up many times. For the CDR3, the DNA is TGCAGTGCTGCGAGCGGGACTCGAAGCAATGAGCAGTTCTTC. Protein: CSAASGTRSNEQFF. The chain joins TRBV20-1 to TRBJ2-1; 7 bases align to TRBD2. The germline V gene has CDR1 DFQATT and CDR2 SNEGSKA (reference sequence). This CDR3 has 14 amino acids. The ends lost 5 bases at V and 6 bases at J; junction bases unmatched: 10.

This CDR3 reads CASSPSGRRNEQFF. Here the CDR3 DNA reads TGCGCCAGCAGCCCCAGCGGGAGACGGAATGAGCAGTTCTTC. The chain has TRBV4-1 and TRBJ2-1, with 8 bases lining up with TRBD2. V trimming: 4 bases; J trimming: 7 bases; junction bases outside the gene matches: 6. CDR3 size: 14 residues. In germline, CDR1 is MGHRA, CDR2 YSYEKL.